The clone carrying this TCR beta chain was picked up a small number of times. Its specificity is not known. The time point denotes: pre-sensitization, week 0. Described treatment: therapeutic diphenylcyclopropenone sensitization with weekly scalp DPC. Prior to application of each patch test, blood was drawn. In the study's own analysis: Between about 23,224 and 700,000 TCRs appeared in each sample, and the median stood at 95,638. TCRdb re-analysed the RACE reads in MiXCR, keeping a single row per CDR3 protein. The V and J calls and clone size come from TCRdb's table, not from the authors' own analysis. The sample lists some 400,000 distinct CDR3 sequences, less than 6.5% occurring once. The data derive from a study of human T cells and chemical hapten exposure. Findings and caveats of the study: The number of TCRs above 1 in 1000 frequency did not change after DPC sensitization.

This receptor was obtained from a woman aged 45-59 years with alopecia areata. Some clones in this sample may be carry-over from other donors' samples. The sequencing here drew on whole blood, taken in connection with sensitization to the hapten diphenylcyclopropenone (DPC).

Written as DNA, the CDR3 is TGTGCCAGCAGTTTTGGCTTACCGGGGGAGCAGTACTTC. Translated, it gives CASSFGLPGEQYF. This rearrangement joins TRBV28 to TRBJ2-7, with D perhaps TRBD2 (5 bases). Per germline, CDR1 MDHEN and CDR2 SYDVKM. The V end was cut by 3 bases, the J end by 7 bases, with 13 bases between. The CDR3 is 13 residues long. Supplemented by reference TRBV28 and TRBJ2-7, the full variable domain reads DVKVTQSSRYLVKRTGEKVFLECVQDMDHENMFWYRQDPGLGLRLIYFSYDVKMKEKGDIPEGYSVSREKKERFSLILESASTNQTSMYLCASSFGLPGEQYFGPGTRLTVT.